The sequence of this TCR beta chain was determined in a study of T cell repertoires in cytomegalovirus infection. TCRdb reprocessed the reads via MiXCR and lists one record per CDR3 protein. The sample consists of 350,000 to 500,000 distinct CDR3 sequences, about a third of them appearing once. Ten or more counts support this clonotype. What it recognizes is unknown. An end of the junction differs from the germline gene, which may be a read error. CDR3 length: 17 amino acids. Per the germline V gene, CDR1 is SGHTA and CDR2 is FQGTGA. Whole-study findings and limits: Clonotype analysis showed dominance of the ex vivo response by HLA-C-restricted CMV-specific TCR beta clonotypes.

J is TRBJ2-7 and V is TRBV7-3; 8 positions agree with TRBD2. Sequenced: PBMCs. This TCR derives from a human donor in good health (CMV status not recorded). Some clones in this sample may be carry-over from other donors' samples. The CDR3 spells CASSLNRLQRGSYEQYF. CDR3 sequence (DNA): TGTGCCAGCAGTTTAAACCGCCTCCAGCGGGGGTCCTACGAGCAGTACTTC.